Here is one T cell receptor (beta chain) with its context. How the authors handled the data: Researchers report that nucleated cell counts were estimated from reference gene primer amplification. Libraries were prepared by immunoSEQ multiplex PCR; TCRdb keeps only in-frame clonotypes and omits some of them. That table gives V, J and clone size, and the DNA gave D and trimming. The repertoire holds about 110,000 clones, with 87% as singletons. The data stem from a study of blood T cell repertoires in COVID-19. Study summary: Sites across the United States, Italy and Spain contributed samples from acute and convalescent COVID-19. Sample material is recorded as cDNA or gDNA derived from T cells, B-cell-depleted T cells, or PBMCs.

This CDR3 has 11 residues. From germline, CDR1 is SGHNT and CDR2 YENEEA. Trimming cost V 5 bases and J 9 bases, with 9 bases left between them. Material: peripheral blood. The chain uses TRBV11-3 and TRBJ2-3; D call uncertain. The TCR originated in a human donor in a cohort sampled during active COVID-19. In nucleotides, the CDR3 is TGTGCCAGCAGCAACAGTGAAACGCAGTATTTT. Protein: CASSNSETQYF.